The T cell receptor (beta chain) described here comes from a study of blood T cell repertoires in COVID-19. Study background: Whether acute or convalescent, the COVID-19 samples came from the United States, Italy and Spain. Sample material is recorded as cDNA or gDNA derived from T cells, B-cell-depleted T cells, or PBMCs.

This CDR3 is 16 amino acids long. Germline values: CDR1 KGHSH, CDR2 LQKENI. Trimming took 0 bases from V and 4 from J, leaving 12 bases between them. The authors' processing: Nucleated cell counts were estimated from reference gene primer amplification. The data were produced by immunoSEQ multiplex PCR, yet TCRdb's version contains in-frame clones alone and is incomplete. D and trimming come from the DNA, and the V and J calls and clone size come from that table. The sample records 210,000 or so clones, around 80% being singletons. Recruitment covered about two dozen US areas and drew participants whose ages spanned 18 to 89 years.

V and J are TRBV18 and TRBJ2-2; D is perhaps TRBD2 (5 bases). Sequenced: PBMCs or T cells enriched from blood (not recorded which). This clonotype was sampled from a woman in her thirties or forties with acute COVID-19. The CDR3 DNA reads as TGTGCCAGCTCACCACCGGTACGGGGTGCCACCGGGGAGCTGTTTTTT. Its translation: CASSPPVRGATGELFF.